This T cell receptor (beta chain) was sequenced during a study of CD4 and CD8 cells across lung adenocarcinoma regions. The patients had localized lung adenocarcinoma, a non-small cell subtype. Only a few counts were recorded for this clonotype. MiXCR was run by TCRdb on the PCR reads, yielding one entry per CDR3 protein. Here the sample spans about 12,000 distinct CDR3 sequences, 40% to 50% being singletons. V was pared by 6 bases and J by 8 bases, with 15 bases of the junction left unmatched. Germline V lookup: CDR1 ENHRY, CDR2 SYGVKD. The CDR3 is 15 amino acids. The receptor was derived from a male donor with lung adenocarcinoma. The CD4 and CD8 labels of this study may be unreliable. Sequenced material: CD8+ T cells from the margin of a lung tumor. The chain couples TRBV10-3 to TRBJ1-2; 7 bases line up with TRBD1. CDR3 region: CAIRPVTGAALGYTF. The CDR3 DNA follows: TGTGCCATCAGGCCGGTAACAGGGGCCGCCTTAGGCTACACCTTC.